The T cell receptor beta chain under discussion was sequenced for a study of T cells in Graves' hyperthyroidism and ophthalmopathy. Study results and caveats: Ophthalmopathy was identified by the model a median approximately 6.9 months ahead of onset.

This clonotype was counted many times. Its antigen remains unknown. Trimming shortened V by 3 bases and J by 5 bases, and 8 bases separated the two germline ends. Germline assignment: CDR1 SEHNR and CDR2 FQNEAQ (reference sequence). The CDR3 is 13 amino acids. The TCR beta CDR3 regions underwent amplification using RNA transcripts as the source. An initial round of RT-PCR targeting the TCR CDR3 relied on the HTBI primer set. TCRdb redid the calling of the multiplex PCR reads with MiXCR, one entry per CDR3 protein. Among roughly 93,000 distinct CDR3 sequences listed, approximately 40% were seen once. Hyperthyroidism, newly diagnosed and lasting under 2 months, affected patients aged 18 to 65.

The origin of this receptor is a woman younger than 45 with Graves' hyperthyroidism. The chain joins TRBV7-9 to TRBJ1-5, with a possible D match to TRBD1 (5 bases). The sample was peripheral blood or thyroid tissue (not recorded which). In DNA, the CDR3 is TGTGCCAGCAGCTTGGGGACGGATCAGCCCCAGCATTTT. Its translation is CASSLGTDQPQHF.